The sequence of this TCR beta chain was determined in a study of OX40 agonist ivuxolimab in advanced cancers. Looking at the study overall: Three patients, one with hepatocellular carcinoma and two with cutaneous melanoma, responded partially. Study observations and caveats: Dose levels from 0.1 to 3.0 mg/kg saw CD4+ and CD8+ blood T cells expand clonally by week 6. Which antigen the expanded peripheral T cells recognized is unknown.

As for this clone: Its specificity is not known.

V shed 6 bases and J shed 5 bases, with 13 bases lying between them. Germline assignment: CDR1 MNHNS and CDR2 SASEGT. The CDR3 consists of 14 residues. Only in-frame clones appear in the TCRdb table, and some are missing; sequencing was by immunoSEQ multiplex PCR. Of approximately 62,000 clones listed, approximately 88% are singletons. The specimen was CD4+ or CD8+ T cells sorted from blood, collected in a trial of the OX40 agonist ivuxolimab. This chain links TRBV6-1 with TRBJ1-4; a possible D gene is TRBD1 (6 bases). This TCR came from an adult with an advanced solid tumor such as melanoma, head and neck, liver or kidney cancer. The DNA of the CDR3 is TGTGCCAGCAGGTTAAGGGGGACGAATGAAAAACTGTTTTTT. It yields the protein CASRLRGTNEKLFF.